What follows are 19 T cell receptor beta chains derived from one specimen sequenced in a study of T-cell memory formation after mild COVID-19. TCRdb used MiXCR to reprocess the 5' RACE reads, holding one entry per CDR3 protein. Of 190,000 or so distinct CDR3 sequences listed, about 20% were seen once; the top ten hold 23%. The material sequenced was PBMCs or a T cell subset sorted from them (not recorded which). These TCRs come from an adult woman who had mild COVID-19 (a few samples of this study predate the infection). Cell type and time point are not known.

The V gene is TRBV20-1, the J gene TRBJ2-1; 7 positions match TRBD2. With V trimmed by 0 bases and J by 9 bases, 11 bases remained unmatched. Looked up from germline, CDR1 is DFQATT and CDR2 is SNEGSKA (reference sequence). The CDR3 spans 15 residues. The CDR3 sequence: CSARDWREGHSEQFF. In DNA, the CDR3 is TGCAGTGCTAGAGATTGGAGGGAGGGCCATAGTGAGCAGTTCTTC.

This chain uses TRBV5-1 with TRBJ1-1, with 8 bases lining up with TRBD1. The CDR3 totals 14 residues. Per the germline V gene, CDR1 is SGHRS and CDR2 is YFSETQ. V gave up 2 bases and J gave up 4 bases; unmatched junction bases: 4. The CDR3 region has the DNA TGCGCCAGCAGCTTCCGGGACAGGAGCACTGAAGCTTTCTTT. Translating gives CASSFRDRSTEAFF. The full variable domain, rest sourced from reference TRBV5-1 and TRBJ1-1, is KAGVTQTPRYLIKTRGQQVTLSCSPISGHRSVSWYQQTPGQGLQFLFEYFSETQRNKGNFPGRFSGRQFSNSRSEMNVSTLELGDSALYLCASSFRDRSTEAFFGQGTRLTVV.

The sample holds a few counts of this clonotype. V gene TRBV5-1 combines with J gene TRBJ2-1; 7 bases are a match to TRBD2. Germline V gene data show CDR1 as SGHRS and CDR2 as YFSETQ. CDR3 size: 14 residues. V was clipped by 2 bases and J by 3 bases; unmatched bases: 2. CDR3 nucleotides: TGCGCCAGCAGCTTCAGCGGGAACTACAATGAGCAGTTCTTC. It codes for CASSFSGNYNEQFF.

This rearrangement joins TRBV7-6 to TRBJ2-1; 9 bases map to TRBD2. This CDR3 spans 18 amino acids. Unmatched junction bases numbered 11, after V lost 1 base and J lost 4 bases. The germline CDR1 and CDR2 sequences are SGHVS and FNYEAQ. CDR3 coding DNA: TGTGCCAGCAGCTTAGGACTAGCGGCCTCTGGACCTTACAATGAGCAGTTCTTC. Protein sequence: CASSLGLAASGPYNEQFF. Drawing the rest from reference TRBV7-6 and TRBJ2-1, the complete variable domain is GAGVSQSPRYKVTKRGQDVALRCDPISGHVSLYWYRQALGQGPEFLTYFNYEAQQDKSGLPNDRFSAERPEGSISTLTIQRTEQRDSAMYRCASSLGLAASGPYNEQFFGPGTRLTVL.

This clonotype turned up a few times. V and J are TRBV6-2 or TRBV6-3 and TRBJ1-2; no clear D. The CDR3 consists of 12 residues. V was trimmed by 6 bases and J by 6 bases, leaving 11 bases between them. Looked up from germline, CDR1 is MNHEY and CDR2 is SVGEGT. The CDR3 region is CASSYGSHGYTF. In DNA form, the CDR3 reads TGTGCCAGCAGCTACGGATCTCATGGCTACACCTTC.

The gene calls are TRBV2 and TRBJ2-5, with TRBD1 matching 7 bases. The CDR3 is 12 amino acids. The ends lost 11 bases at V and 2 bases at J; junction bases unmatched: 5. Germline assignment: CDR1 SNHLY and CDR2 FYNNEI. The CDR3 DNA reads as TGTGCCGGGGCAGGGGGTCAAGAGACCCAGTACTTC. It codes for CAGAGGQETQYF.

This clonotype came up a few times. The J gene is TRBJ2-2, the V gene TRBV6-2 or TRBV6-3; 10 positions agree with TRBD1. In germline, CDR1 is MNHEY, CDR2 SVGEGT. The V segment lost 4 bases and the J segment 1 base; nucleotides outside the gene matches: 0. This CDR3 is 15 amino acids long. CDR3 amino acids: CASSWTGGNTGELFF. The CDR3 coding sequence is TGTGCCAGCAGTTGGACAGGGGGGAACACCGGGGAGCTGTTTTTT.

The chain has TRBV5-1 and TRBJ2-1; TRBD2 might be the D (7 bases). V was pared by 1 base and J by 4 bases, with 15 bases between. CDR1 is SGHRS, CDR2 YFSETQ, per germline. This CDR3 contains 16 residues. The CDR3 loop reads CASSLWGGNSYNEQFF. CDR3 coding DNA: TGCGCCAGCAGCTTGTGGGGGGGCAATTCTTACAATGAGCAGTTCTTC.

This clonotype was picked up a small number of times. The chain has TRBV7-9 and TRBJ1-1; D is ambiguous. Trimming took off 4 bases at V and 3 bases at J, with 3 bases between the two ends. The CDR3 is 11 residues long. Per germline, CDR1 SEHNR and CDR2 FQNEAQ (reference sequence). In DNA form, the CDR3 reads TGTGCCAGCAGCTACGACACTGAAGCTTTCTTT. It is translated as CASSYDTEAFF.

Here the CDR3 DNA reads TGTGCCAGCAGTTACCTGGGTGGGGTCCTGAGGGACTACGAGCAGTACTTC. Protein product: CASSYLGGVLRDYEQYF. This chain uses TRBV6-6 with TRBJ2-7, with TRBD2 as a possible D gene (5 bases). Germline V gene sequence: CDR1 MNHNY, CDR2 SVGAGI (reference sequence). CDR3 length: 17 amino acids. Trimming removed 2 bases at V and 3 bases at J, with 20 bases between.

The chain combines TRBV5-1 with TRBJ2-1, with D possibly being TRBD2 (5 bases). This CDR3 has 17 residues. Trimming left V 2 bases short and J 0 bases short, with 15 bases between. Germline V gene sequence: CDR1 SGHRS, CDR2 YFSETQ. This chain's CDR3 is CASSFGNRAGSYNEQFF. The CDR3 DNA reads TGCGCCAGCAGCTTTGGGAATCGGGCGGGCTCCTACAATGAGCAGTTCTTC.

This clonotype was seen more than once but under ten times. This chain connects TRBV11-2 to TRBJ2-1, with D unresolved. Trimming took off 5 bases at V and 8 bases at J, with 7 bases between the two ends. The CDR3 contains 11 residues. Germline V gives CDR1 SGHAT, CDR2 FQNNGV. CDR3 protein: CASSLLHEQFF. CDR3 DNA sequence: TGTGCCAGCAGCCTTTTACATGAGCAGTTCTTC.

This chain connects TRBV4-1 to TRBJ1-3; D call uncertain. CDR3 length: 17 residues. Germline V gene sequence: CDR1 MGHRA, CDR2 YSYEKL. V lost 1 base and J 0 bases, leaving 13 bases between the germline ends. For the CDR3, the DNA is TGCGCCAGCAGCCAAGTCTTGAATCGGGACTCTGGAAACACCATATATTTT. Translating it yields CASSQVLNRDSGNTIYF.

The rearrangement uses TRBV7-9 and TRBJ2-1; D unclear. The germline V gene has CDR1 SEHNR and CDR2 FQNEAQ (reference sequence). V lost 3 bases and J 8 bases, leaving 8 bases between the germline ends. This CDR3 has 12 residues. The CDR3 region is CASSFARHEQFF. The CDR3, as DNA: TGTGCCAGCAGCTTCGCCAGGCATGAGCAGTTCTTC. Combining the CDR3 with reference TRBV7-9 and TRBJ2-1 gives the whole variable domain DTGVSQNPRHKITKRGQNVTFRCDPISEHNRLYWYRQTLGQGPEFLTYFQNEAQLEKSRLLSDRFSAERPKGSFSTLEIQRTEQGDSAMYLCASSFARHEQFFGPGTRLTVL.

This clonotype was detected only a few times. The chain combines TRBV4-1 with TRBJ2-1; the match to TRBD1 covers 7 bases. V trimming: 0 bases; J trimming: 6 bases; junction bases outside the gene matches: 8. The germline CDR1 and CDR2 sequences are MGHRA and YSYEKL. The CDR3 is 16 amino acids. DNA for the CDR3: TGCGCCAGCAGCCAAGAGGCGGACAGGAACTTCAATGAGCAGTTCTTC. It encodes CASSQEADRNFNEQFF.

J is TRBJ2-7 and V is TRBV6-5; 8 bases match TRBD1. The V gene end was trimmed by 2 bases and the J gene end by 0 bases; junction bases not matched to a gene: 9. The CDR3 is 17 amino acids. Germline V gives CDR1 MNHEY, CDR2 SVGAGI. In DNA form, the CDR3 reads TGTGCCAGCAGTTACACTAACAGACAGGGGATCTCCTACGAGCAGTACTTC. Residues: CASSYTNRQGISYEQYF.

This clonotype was counted only a few times. The chain couples TRBV13 to TRBJ1-1; unclear D gene. The CDR3 is 11 residues long. Germline V CDR1 and CDR2: PRHDT, FYEKMQ (reference sequence). The ends were cut back, 6 bases at V and 0 bases at J, with 2 bases in the middle. This chain's CDR3 is CASRMNTEAFF. The CDR3 bases are TGTGCCAGCAGAATGAACACTGAAGCTTTCTTT.

This clonotype has more than one count but fewer than ten. This chain uses TRBV9 with TRBJ2-7, with D possibly TRBD1 on 6 matching bases. The CDR3 has 14 residues. Germline loops: CDR1 SGDLS, CDR2 YYNGEE. V lost 4 bases and J 6 bases, leaving 17 bases between the germline ends. In nucleotides, the CDR3 is TGTGCCAGCAGCCCTCAGAACAGGGCAGGCGAGCAGTACTTC. Its protein product is CASSPQNRAGEQYF. Supplemented by reference TRBV9 and TRBJ2-7, the full variable domain reads DSGVTQTPKHLITATGQRVTLRCSPRSGDLSVYWYQQSLDQGLQFLIQYYNGEERAKGNILERFSAQQFPDLHSELNLSSLELGDSALYFCASSPQNRAGEQYFGPGTRLTVT.

Comments on this clonotype: A read error may be the cause here, since a much bigger clone is one base away. J is TRBJ2-5 and V is TRBV9; 8 bases align to TRBD1. V lost 3 bases and J lost 4; bases outside the gene matches: 2. The CDR3 runs 13 residues. Germline lookup yields CDR1 SGDLS and CDR2 YYNGEE. CDR3 sequence reads: CASSAGTGETQYF. The CDR3 region has the DNA TGTGCCAGCAGCGCCGGGACAGGAGAGACCCAGTACTTC.